This TCR beta chain stems from a study of CD8 T cells in Susac syndrome. Overall study: Patients with Susac syndrome were therapy-naive, treated with corticosteroids, or treated with intravenous immunoglobulin alone when blood was collected. General study results and limits: By the study's own acknowledgment, its TCR sequencing and HLA analysis included relatively few individuals.

This CDR3 is built from 14 residues. Germline lookup yields CDR1 DFQATT and CDR2 SNEGSKA (reference sequence). The V and J ends lost 2 bases and 8 bases, in that order; junction bases with no gene match: 6. The diagnostic criteria for definite or probable disease, as recently defined, were met by the patients with Susac syndrome. TEMRA cells were enriched by FACS, and CD4+ and CD8+ T cells were negatively isolated. Details on this clonotype: Its antigen is not known.

It was with random hexamers that about 0.45 to 1 ug RNA was reverse transcribed. TCRdb processed the immunoSEQ multiplex PCR reads anew with MiXCR; each CDR3 protein has one entry. The data hold approximately 190,000 distinct CDR3 sequences, with 85% to 95% observed a single time. The sequenced sample consisted of CD8+ T cells from PBMCs. The TCR sequence derives from a human donor with Susac syndrome. This chain uses TRBV20-1 with TRBJ1-6, with 7 bases matching TRBD1. The CDR3 nucleotides are TGCAGTGCTAGACAGGCAGGGGGGTATTCACCCCTCCACTTT. Protein sequence: CSARQAGGYSPLHF.